This T cell receptor (beta chain) was captured by sequencing in a study of human T cells and chemical hapten exposure (dated by TCRdb to the early 2020s). Turning to the overall study: For sensitization, 2% DPC in acetone was applied to a 2 cm by 2 cm area of upper inner arm skin. Weekly therapeutic DPC doses were additionally applied to the scalp of patients throughout the approximately 25-week study period. Patch testing on the upper back used Finn chambers containing 0.01% DPC, with scoring done after 6 days according to International Contact Dermatitis Research Group standards. Alopecia areata with under or over 50% scalp involvement, alopecia totalis and alopecia universalis were represented in the patient cohort, which was mostly female. The libraries were sequenced as a pool, and the TCR yield per sample differed mostly because of small variations in library volumes within the pool. This study followed changes in the peripheral blood TCR repertoire in vivo during primary and secondary sensitization of alopecia patients to the hapten diphenylcyclopropenone (DPC). Blood samples were taken from patients before sensitization (week 0) and at 2, 6 and about 24 weeks after DPC sensitization. For TCR sequencing, blood came from about 28 alopecia patients at anywhere from one to four time points (pre-sensitization, 2, 6 and 24 weeks). Broad study findings and their caveats: The number of PT1 expanded TCRs positively correlated with patch test score, significant at thresholds 8, 16 and 32 but not 4. DPC sensitization did not change how many TCRs were above 1 in 1000 frequency, and no evidence was found of alterations in global repertoire structure. Expanded TCRs formed significantly more large CDR3 similarity clusters than pre-sensitization or healthy control sets, consistent with antigen-driven responses. Alopecia, a presumed autoimmune disease, was present in all patients, so the immune response of the patients might differ from that of healthy individuals. After repeated subsampling, the strength of the expansion versus patch-test correlation and the threshold at which it became significant changed.

Sample time point, as interpreted from the label and publication: patch test 1, 2 weeks after DPC sensitization. Read against the paper, the sample's treatment or condition label means: therapeutic diphenylcyclopropenone sensitization with weekly scalp DPC. At each patch-test visit, blood was drawn before the patch test was applied. Patients were eligible if aged 18 to 70, diagnosed with alopecia and judged suitable for DPC therapy, and pregnant patients were excluded. Total RNA was isolated from unfractionated whole blood collected in Tempus Blood RNA tubes. Libraries came from RACE. TCRdb records NextSeq 500 as the sequencer. Library preparation attached unique molecular identifiers to individual cDNA molecules for quantitative, reproducible TCR counting. Both TCR alpha and TCR beta chains were sequenced from each blood RNA sample. Regarding the original processing steps: The median number of TCRs per sample was 95,638, ranging from about 20,000 to 700,000. V, J and CDR3 annotation of the TCR reads was performed with the Decombinator software suite. To make PS versus PT1 abundance plots, every sample was subsampled to the same number of TCRs (28,000). Expanded TCRs were defined as absent before sensitization and observed at least eight times at the 2-week time point. TCRdb reprocessed the public reads (quality trimming at Q25 with fastp, clone calling with MiXCR) and kept in-frame beta chains. Identical CDR3 proteins give one entry, which carries the most common genes and DNA. These V and J calls derive from TCRdb rather than the authors' analysis. The sample data list around 77,000 distinct CDR3 sequences, and approximately 9.4% of these were observed just once. The ten largest clones represent around 3.3% of the sample.

Remarks on this clonotype: Its antigen is not yet known. No per-base quality is available; no much larger clone lies one base away.

The material was whole blood, obtained in connection with sensitization to the hapten diphenylcyclopropenone (DPC). The sequence was obtained from a woman aged 40 to 50 with alopecia areata. Some clones in this sample may be carry-over from other donors' samples.

The encoded CDR3 is CASSYRTGLEFF. The nucleotide sequence is given as TGTGCCAGCAGTTACCGAACGGGTTTAGAGTTCTTC. Rearrangement joined TRBV6-2 or TRBV6-3 to TRBJ2-1, with the D segment identity uncertain. From the cysteine up to the phenylalanine, the CDR3 has a length of 12 residues. Only the CDR3 portion is preserved as DNA: 36 bases, with reading frame beginning at the first base. V was cut back by 2 bases and J by 14 bases, leaving a gap of 13 bases between them. Taken from the germline V gene, the CDR1 and CDR2 loops are MNHEY and SVGEGT.